Below, one T cell receptor beta chain is given with its context. This sample is part of a study of blood T cell repertoires in COVID-19. The wider study: The analysed material was cDNA or gDNA that came from T cells, B-cell-depleted T cells, or PBMCs.

V was clipped by 0 bases and J by 5 bases, with 12 bases between them. This CDR3 contains 14 residues. Germline CDR1 SGHRS, CDR2 YFSETQ. For recovered donors of Cohort 3, there were two negative PCRs, clearance, or symptom resolution. Here immunoSEQ multiplex PCR was the method, and the copy in TCRdb shows in-frame clones only, minus some. The sample contains approximately 190,000 clones, roughly 80% of which appear only once. The chain is built from TRBV5-1 and TRBJ2-7; tentatively, D is TRBD2 (5 bases). Input material: PBMCs or T cells enriched from blood (not recorded which). The receptor's source is a middle-aged man who had recovered from COVID-19. The CDR3 loop reads CASSLAAGGHEQYF. The CDR3 DNA reads TGCGCCAGCAGCTTGGCCGCAGGAGGCCACGAGCAGTACTTC.